Given below is one TCR beta chain in context. The antigen remains unidentified. This record comes from a study of long-term antiretroviral therapy in people with HIV. The study, taken as a whole, reports: Blood in the study was drawn between the mid-2000s and the late 2010s, possibly under older ART regimens, which may be less effective than current ones. The repertoire was dominated at all time points by clones expanded before ART.

In each sample, roughly 0.9-10 million cryopreserved PBMC were present before DNA extraction. V gave up 1 base and J gave up 5 bases; unmatched junction bases: 12. This CDR3 region has 17 residues. The germline V gene has CDR1 SGHTA and CDR2 FQGNSA. Researchers report immunoSEQ v3.0 was run at survey level. Some clones are missing from TCRdb's copy, which holds only in-frame ones; the method was immunoSEQ multiplex PCR. The table lists roughly 34,000 clones, approximately 95% of them singletons. This rearrangement joins TRBV7-2 to TRBJ2-5, with 8 bases identical to TRBD2. The TCR comes from a woman aged 45-59 years with HIV. The material sequenced was unsorted PBMCs, taken just over 5 years after starting antiretroviral therapy. CDR3 loop: CASSLDWPRGELETQYF. The CDR3 coding sequence is TGTGCCAGCAGCTTAGATTGGCCGCGGGGGGAGCTGGAGACCCAGTACTTC.